A single sample is the source of the 14 T cell receptor beta chains below, sequenced in a study of molecular identifiers for immune sequencing clone quantification. TCRdb re-analysed the PCR reads in MiXCR, keeping a single row per CDR3 protein. The table records about half a million distinct CDR3 sequences, about 25% of them present only once. Sequencing was performed on naive CD8+ T cells from blood, with Jurkat cell RNA spiked in. Subset here: FACS-sorted CD8+CD4-CCR7+CD45RA+ naive T cells. The receptors shown here come from a human donor in good health. Some libraries in this study had Jurkat cell RNA spiked in.

On this clonotype: Relative to the germline gene, one junction end is altered; a read error may explain this. J is TRBJ2-7 and V is TRBV20-1; TRBD1 is a possible D gene (6 bases). The CDR3 has 13 amino acids. Germline CDR1 and CDR2: DFQATT and SNEGSKA (reference sequence). CDR3 sequence (DNA): TGCAGTGCCAGACAGGCTTTATCCTACGGGCAGTACTTC. Translation: CSARQALSYGQYF.

For this clonotype: Since the CDR3 does not end with the conserved phenylalanine or tryptophan, this likely comes from a read error. The CDR3 DNA follows: TGTGCCAGCACCGGGACAGTAAATGAAAAACTGTTTCTT. Translating gives CASTGTVNEKLFL. The rearrangement joins TRBV19 to TRBJ1-4, with 7 bases lining up with TRBD1. CDR3 length: 13 amino acids. The trim removed 9 bases at V and 5 bases at J, leaving 6 bases unmatched. Germline V gives CDR1 LNHDA, CDR2 SQIVND (reference sequence).

Many counts were recorded for this clonotype. This rearrangement joins TRBV11-2 to TRBJ2-1; D gene unclear. The CDR3 consists of 16 residues. Trimming pared 2 bases from V and 4 bases from J, leaving 15 bases between. From germline, CDR1 is SGHAT and CDR2 FQNNGV. The CDR3 sequence is CASSLIVGAIYNEQFF. The CDR3 nucleotides read TGTGCCAGCAGCTTAATCGTCGGAGCGATATACAATGAGCAGTTCTTC. Together with reference TRBV11-2 and TRBJ2-1, the CDR3 gives the full variable domain: EAGVAQSPRYKIIEKRQSVAFWCNPISGHATLYWYQQILGQGPKLLIQFQNNGVVDDSQLPKDRFSAERLKGVDSTLKIQPAKLEDSAVYLCASSLIVGAIYNEQFFGPGTRLTVL.

This clonotype showed up many times. The chain is built from TRBV29-1 and TRBJ2-3; TRBD2 is a possible D gene (5 bases). This CDR3 has 13 amino acids. V gave up 6 bases and J gave up 0 bases, with 10 bases separating them. Germline V gives CDR1 SQVTM, CDR2 ANQGSEA. The CDR3 reads CSVESGSTDTQYF. CDR3 nucleotide sequence: TGCAGCGTGGAAAGCGGTAGCACAGATACGCAGTATTTT.

Turning to this clonotype: A much bigger clone sits one base away, suggesting this may be a read error. J is TRBJ1-5 and V is TRBV4-1; D gene uncertain. Germline V gene lookup returns CDR1 MGHRA and CDR2 YSYEKL. This CDR3 spans 14 amino acids. The CDR3 here is CANSQVGVGQPQHF. The CDR3 nucleotides read TGCGCCAACAGCCAAGTTGGCGTGGGTCAGCCCCAGCATTTT.

The chain has TRBV27 and TRBJ2-7; D is ambiguous. Looked up from germline, CDR1 is MNHEY and CDR2 is SMNVEV (reference sequence). The CDR3 totals 15 residues. The ends were cut back, 1 base at V and 4 bases at J, with 14 bases in the middle. The CDR3 protein is CASSLFATTRYEQYF. CDR3 bases: TGTGCCAGCAGTTTATTCGCCACAACAAGATACGAGCAGTACTTC.

The table lists this clonotype with a few counts. This chain links TRBV30 with TRBJ1-2; a weak D match, TRBD1 (5 bases). This CDR3 contains 13 residues. The germline V gene has CDR1 GTSNPN and CDR2 SVGIG (reference sequence). Trimming removed 2 bases at V and 5 bases at J, with 12 bases between. In DNA, the CDR3 is TGTGCCTGGAGTAGAAACCCAGGGTATGGCTACACCTTC. Its translation is CAWSRNPGYGYTF.

This clonotype has just a few counts. The J gene is TRBJ2-7, the V gene TRBV19; 7 bases map to TRBD1. The CDR3 runs to 14 residues. In germline, CDR1 is LNHDA, CDR2 SQIVND (reference sequence). The ends lost 5 bases at V and 0 bases at J; junction bases unmatched: 4. The CDR3 bases are TGTGCCAGTAGTGCACAGGGGAGCTCCTACGAGCAGTACTTC. Translation: CASSAQGSSYEQYF.

This chain joins TRBV19 and TRBJ1-6; D remains ambiguous. There are 17 residues in the CDR3. Germline lookup yields CDR1 LNHDA and CDR2 SQIVND (reference sequence). Deletions cut 1 base from V and 0 bases from J, with 10 bases between. CDR3 in DNA: TGTGCCAGTAGTATAGTGGCGGGCAGCTCCTATAATTCACCCCTCCACTTT. This translates into CASSIVAGSSYNSPLHF.

In its sample, this clonotype was seen many times. V is TRBV6-1 and J is TRBJ1-1; TRBD1 matches 7 bases. Per germline, CDR1 MNHNS and CDR2 SASEGT. This CDR3 contains 13 residues. The V gene end was trimmed by 8 bases and the J gene end by 3 bases; junction bases not matched to a gene: 6. CDR3: CASRDSDYTEAFF. The CDR3 nucleotides are TGTGCCAGCCGGGACAGCGACTACACTGAAGCTTTCTTT.

In this sample, this clonotype turned up a few times. The chain is built from TRBV7-9 and TRBJ1-1; tentative D call: TRBD1 (5 bases). Trimming cost V 1 base and J 13 bases, with 13 bases left between them. This CDR3 spans 12 amino acids. The germline V gene encodes CDR1 SEHNR and CDR2 FQNEAQ (reference sequence). The chain's CDR3 is CASSLEGPWGFF. CDR3 sequence (DNA): TGTGCCAGCAGCTTAGAGGGACCTTGGGGTTTCTTT.

The table lists this clonotype with a few counts. CDR3 bases: TGCGCCAGCAGCCAAGACCGGACAGGGCTTCCCTACAATGAGCAGTTCTTC. Translation: CASSQDRTGLPYNEQFF. The chain joins TRBV4-3 to TRBJ2-1; 8 bases align to TRBD1. V was clipped by 0 bases and J by 2 bases; unmatched bases: 6. From germline, CDR1 is LGHNA and CDR2 YSLEER. The CDR3 loop spans 17 amino acids.

This chain links TRBV4-3 with TRBJ1-5; D uncertain. This CDR3 has 13 residues. Between the trimmed V and J ends, which lost 0 bases and 4 bases, there was a span of 4 bases. From germline, CDR1 is LGHNA and CDR2 YSLEER. As DNA, the CDR3 is TGCGCCAGCAGCCAAGAGCGAAATCAGCCCCAGCATTTT. As protein: CASSQERNQPQHF.

Turning to this clonotype: Its ends do not fully match the called genes, so a read error is possible. The chain employs TRBV5-6 and TRBJ2-7; no clear D. This CDR3 region has 11 residues. The V gene's germline CDR1 is SGHDT and CDR2 YYEEEE. CDR3 amino acids: CTSSNIYEQYF. The CDR3 region has the DNA TGTACCAGCAGTAATATATACGAGCAGTACTTC.